These T cell receptor beta chains were read from a single sample in a study of T-cell memory formation after mild COVID-19. One entry per CDR3 protein results from TCRdb running MiXCR on the 5' RACE reads. Of roughly 280,000 distinct CDR3 sequences detected, 8% to 10% appear once; the ten largest clones hold 22%. Sequencing was performed on PBMCs or a T cell subset sorted from them (not recorded which). These receptors all come from a man aged 18 to 29 who had mild COVID-19 (a few samples of this study predate the infection). Cell type and time point are not known. Both conserved end residues are trimmed from each CDR3. D genes are given only for firm matches.

D gene: TRBD1; V gene: TRBV6-6; J gene: TRBJ2-3; CDR3 protein: ASSYGGLSGTGLGLDTQY
D gene: TRBD2; V gene: TRBV5-1; J gene: TRBJ2-3; CDR3 protein: ASSLPRMGGSTDTQY
D gene: TRBD2; V gene: TRBV6-5; J gene: TRBJ2-5; CDR3 protein: ASSYVRGTSGETQY
D gene: -; V gene: TRBV7-2; J gene: TRBJ2-3; CDR3 protein: ASSPTGTQY
D gene: TRBD1; V gene: TRBV6-5; J gene: TRBJ1-6; CDR3 protein: ASSAPGQPNSPLH
D gene: TRBD1; V gene: TRBV6-5; J gene: TRBJ2-2; CDR3 protein: ASSYTGPGQGAAGELF
D gene: -; V gene: TRBV7-3; J gene: TRBJ2-7; CDR3 protein: ASSLNGRGSEQY
D gene: -; V gene: TRBV9; J gene: TRBJ2-5; CDR3 protein: ASSDLGGTKETQY
D gene: -; V gene: TRBV5-1; J gene: TRBJ2-3; CDR3 protein: ASVRIPTGVDTQY
D gene: -; V gene: TRBV11-2; J gene: TRBJ1-2; CDR3 protein: ASSPSTGTSSRYT
D gene: TRBD1; V gene: TRBV4-3; J gene: TRBJ1-2; CDR3 protein: ASSQSSPFLTGDYGYT
D gene: TRBD1; V gene: TRBV6-6; J gene: TRBJ1-1; CDR3 protein: ASRDLGQGVMNTEAF
D gene: -; V gene: TRBV5-6; J gene: TRBJ1-3; CDR3 protein: ASSLGVSGNTIY
D gene: TRBD2; V gene: TRBV7-2; J gene: TRBJ2-2; CDR3 protein: ASQRGGAAGELF
D gene: -; V gene: TRBV5-1; J gene: TRBJ1-1; CDR3 protein: ASSLVRQEGAEAF
D gene: -; V gene: TRBV25-1; J gene: TRBJ2-2; CDR3 protein: ASSESGGGELF
D gene: -; V gene: TRBV5-1; J gene: TRBJ1-1; CDR3 protein: ASSPLDRSGTEAF
D gene: TRBD2; V gene: TRBV24-1; J gene: TRBJ2-5; CDR3 protein: ATSWGSGRGETQY
D gene: TRBD2; V gene: TRBV6-5; J gene: TRBJ2-5; CDR3 protein: ASSYASGPSGTQY
D gene: -; V gene: TRBV10-3; J gene: TRBJ2-2; CDR3 protein: AISESRGTGELF
D gene: TRBD2; V gene: TRBV7-9; J gene: TRBJ2-3; CDR3 protein: ASSPSLAGDGITDTQY
D gene: -; V gene: TRBV7-2; J gene: TRBJ1-5; CDR3 protein: ASSLASGERNQPQH
D gene: -; V gene: TRBV30; J gene: TRBJ1-5; CDR3 protein: AWGVGQPQH
D gene: -; V gene: TRBV12-3/TRBV12-4; J gene: TRBJ1-2; CDR3 protein: ASSSGPGRYT
D gene: TRBD1; V gene: TRBV19; J gene: TRBJ2-7; CDR3 protein: ASSTWDRSYEQY
D gene: TRBD1; V gene: TRBV29-1; J gene: TRBJ2-1; CDR3 protein: SVADLGDRGFNEQF
D gene: TRBD2; V gene: TRBV7-2; J gene: TRBJ2-5; CDR3 protein: ASSLTAGETQY
D gene: -; V gene: TRBV27; J gene: TRBJ1-5; CDR3 protein: ASSLSWSGRNQPQH
D gene: -; V gene: TRBV20-1; J gene: TRBJ2-6; CDR3 protein: SVMEFKAGANVLT
D gene: -; V gene: TRBV24-1; J gene: TRBJ2-6; CDR3 protein: ATSDLGGANVLT
D gene: TRBD2; V gene: TRBV7-9; J gene: TRBJ2-1; CDR3 protein: ASSSSGSGNEQF
D gene: -; V gene: TRBV6-2/TRBV6-3; J gene: TRBJ1-5; CDR3 protein: ASSYPSWEGQIPPQH
D gene: TRBD1; V gene: TRBV12-3/TRBV12-4; J gene: TRBJ1-5; CDR3 protein: ASSSTGLGNQPQH
D gene: -; V gene: TRBV9; J gene: TRBJ2-5; CDR3 protein: ASSVVSQGETQY
D gene: -; V gene: TRBV4-1; J gene: TRBJ1-6; CDR3 protein: ASNYRESSYNSPLH
D gene: -; V gene: TRBV5-1; J gene: TRBJ2-7; CDR3 protein: ASSLRMVGHEQY
D gene: -; V gene: TRBV13; J gene: TRBJ2-1; CDR3 protein: ASSPGQGEQF
D gene: -; V gene: TRBV2; J gene: TRBJ1-3; CDR3 protein: ASSEWRDTSGNTIY
D gene: TRBD2; V gene: TRBV11-2; J gene: TRBJ2-3; CDR3 protein: ASSRPGGDTQY
D gene: -; V gene: TRBV20-1; J gene: TRBJ1-2; CDR3 protein: SAIQAEGYGYT
D gene: -; V gene: TRBV27; J gene: TRBJ2-2; CDR3 protein: ASRWNLITGELF
D gene: TRBD1; V gene: TRBV5-1; J gene: TRBJ1-2; CDR3 protein: ASSLTTGGFNYGYT
D gene: -; V gene: TRBV12-3/TRBV12-4; J gene: TRBJ2-3; CDR3 protein: ASGVSTDTQY
D gene: -; V gene: TRBV11-3; J gene: TRBJ1-1; CDR3 protein: ASTDRLRGIPEAF
D gene: TRBD1; V gene: TRBV20-1; J gene: TRBJ1-2; CDR3 protein: SAKDRGYGYT
D gene: -; V gene: TRBV7-2; J gene: TRBJ2-2; CDR3 protein: ASSFIQGGTGELF
D gene: -; V gene: TRBV12-3/TRBV12-4; J gene: TRBJ1-1; CDR3 protein: ASSLMLGTEAF
D gene: -; V gene: TRBV6-2/TRBV6-3; J gene: TRBJ1-5; CDR3 protein: ASSNGQPQH
D gene: TRBD1; V gene: TRBV4-1; J gene: TRBJ2-1; CDR3 protein: ASSLQLRGPNEQF
D gene: TRBD2; V gene: TRBV7-2; J gene: TRBJ2-4; CDR3 protein: ASSWGGRTKNIQY
D gene: -; V gene: TRBV4-1; J gene: TRBJ2-5; CDR3 protein: ASSRLIAAQETQY
D gene: -; V gene: TRBV20-1; J gene: TRBJ2-5; CDR3 protein: SARDPRRGLETQY
D gene: TRBD1; V gene: TRBV5-1; J gene: TRBJ2-7; CDR3 protein: ASSSRTGYYEQY
D gene: -; V gene: TRBV29-1; J gene: TRBJ1-2; CDR3 protein: SVGGTYYGYT
D gene: -; V gene: TRBV18; J gene: TRBJ1-4; CDR3 protein: ASSPRFEDEKLF
D gene: -; V gene: TRBV27; J gene: TRBJ1-5; CDR3 protein: ASRKQGGHQPQH
D gene: -; V gene: TRBV20-1; J gene: TRBJ1-5; CDR3 protein: SARDARGGQPQH
D gene: -; V gene: TRBV20-1; J gene: TRBJ2-3; CDR3 protein: RVRDHTDTQY